This T cell receptor (beta chain) was sequenced in a study of T cell responses to AZD1222 COVID-19 vaccine (TCRdb year 2021). With respect to the entire study: AZD1222 recipients given second doses at about 4 weeks or at about 12 weeks were pooled, since spike-specific TCR depth and breadth were not found to differ between the two schedules. A total of approximately 230 trial participants underwent TCR sequencing, of whom about 200 received two doses of AZD1222 and about 25 received two doses of the MenACWY control vaccine. Trial participants were enrolled by age into subgroups of 18-55, 56-69 and 70-plus years, and 148, 28 and 57 TCR-sequenced participants, respectively, were included in these subgroups.

Remarks on this clone: What this receptor recognizes is not known. No base quality information exists; no much larger clone differs at one position.

CDR1 WSHSY and CDR2 SAAADI were looked up in the germline V gene. V trim: 5 bases; J trim: 3 bases; unmatched bases: 1. The CDR3 holds 14 amino acids from the cysteine to the phenylalanine. The kept DNA is CDR3 alone, 42 bases in frame from the first base. Paper-wide results and their limitations: Participants were mostly white British, with more females than males. The authors suggested clonal diversity may have been underestimated. No day 14 peak-response samples were available, so repertoires were characterized only after the peak T cell response. The whole spike protein was spanned by vaccine-associated CD4 TCRs, and dominant responses were seen in regions 160-218 and 743-854. A significant rise in spike-specific TCR breadth and depth was observed after two AZD1222 doses relative to day 0 and relative to MenACWY recipients. The 56-69-year group was small, and its depth increase did not reach significance, likely because of low power. Reportedly, almost half of the unique spike-specific TCRs recognized epitopes lying outside the regions that are mutated in the B.1.351 and B.1.1.7 variants. Conclusions about previously exposed vaccinees are limited, since just 5 to 7 AZD1222 recipients were seropositive for SARS-CoV-2 at baseline.

The CDR3 regions of human TCRbeta chains were analyzed by immunosequencing. Turning to the authors' computational methods: TCRs in the repertoires were matched against a reference library of SARS-CoV-2-specific TCRs that had been generated with the MIRA antigen-specificity platform. Breadth was defined as the fraction of unique TCRs that were SARS-CoV-2-associated. Depth was defined as the fraction of total T cells that were SARS-CoV-2-associated. Using the MIRA data, each spike-specific TCR was mapped to the spike region that the TCR reacts to and placed in a CD4 or CD8 class. Log10-transformed breadth and depth values were compared by one-way ANOVA with Sidak's multiple comparisons tests. What TCRdb holds here is the immuneACCESS table cut down to in-frame rearrangements. Part of the clones is not present; checked against another copy, under half of the missing clones reflect an unresolved V gene, and the others are unexplained. The V and J calls and clone size are taken from that table; D and trimming were inferred from the DNA. This sample lists some 140,000 clones; about 91% were detected once. Clones ranked in the top ten supply approximately 2% of the sample.

Taken with the paper, the label for time point translates to: baseline before first vaccination. Samples from vaccinated people were obtained from the UK trials COV001 and COV002, which included a single-blind randomized controlled phase 2/3 trial of AZD1222 (ChAdOx1 nCoV-19) in healthy adults. For TCRbeta chain sequencing, PBMC samples from trial participants were taken at day 0 and at day 28 after the second dose. The receptor's source is an adult in good health. Here the sequenced sample was peripheral blood, taken on day 0 of AZD1222 vaccination. The chain is encoded by TRBV10-2 joined to TRBJ2-5; TRBD2 matches 12 bases in the middle. The sequenced DNA is TGCGCCAGCAGTACTAGCGGGGGGAAAGAGACCCAGTACTTC. This translates into CASSTSGGKETQYF.